Below, 6 T cell receptor beta chains from the same sample are listed, as sequenced in a study of T cell repertoires in cytomegalovirus infection. One entry per CDR3 protein, called by TCRdb with MiXCR from the reads. This table has about 450,000 distinct CDR3 sequences, approximately 32% appearing once. Sequenced input: PBMCs. The receptors shown here come from a human donor in good health (CMV status not recorded). Some clones in this sample may be carry-over from other donors' samples.

At least ten counts were recorded for this clonotype. This rearrangement joins TRBV7-2 to TRBJ2-2; possible D gene TRBD2, 6 bases. V lost 4 bases and J 4 bases, leaving 16 bases between the germline ends. Germline CDR1 is SGHTA and CDR2 is FQGNSA. This CDR3 is built from 16 residues. The CDR3 nucleotides read TGTGCCAGCAGCTCCCAGGGAGGTTTAAGCACCGGGGAGCTGTTTTTT. It is translated as CASSSQGGLSTGELFF.

This chain joins TRBV7-9 and TRBJ1-5; a possible D gene is TRBD1 (6 bases). The CDR3 sequence is 14 residues long. Germline-derived CDR1 and CDR2 are SEHNR and FQNEAQ (reference sequence). The V end was cut by 10 bases, the J end by 0 bases, with 13 bases between. CDR3 amino acids: CATSDSHSNQPQHF. The CDR3 DNA is TGTGCCACGTCGGACAGTCATAGCAATCAGCCCCAGCATTTT.

A few counts support this clonotype. The chain joins TRBV28 to TRBJ1-3; the D is unclear. CDR1 is MDHEN and CDR2 is SYDVKM in the germline V gene. This CDR3 has 15 amino acids. The V end was cut by 6 bases, the J end by 3 bases, with 15 bases between. CDR3 residues: CASSLARDIGNTIYF. As DNA, the CDR3 is TGTGCCAGCAGCCTAGCCCGGGATATTGGAAACACCATATATTTT. The variable domain in full, completed from reference TRBV28 and TRBJ1-3, reads DVKVTQSSRYLVKRTGEKVFLECVQDMDHENMFWYRQDPGLGLRLIYFSYDVKMKEKGDIPEGYSVSREKKERFSLILESASTNQTSMYLCASSLARDIGNTIYFGEGSWLTVV.

This rearrangement joins TRBV5-4 to TRBJ2-2; D gene uncertain. Germline lookup yields CDR1 SGHNT and CDR2 YYREEE (reference sequence). Trimming took 7 bases from V and 4 from J, leaving 17 bases between them. This CDR3 has 15 amino acids. The CDR3 is CASGSSAMGTGELFF. The CDR3 DNA reads as TGTGCCAGCGGCAGTTCGGCGATGGGCACCGGGGAGCTGTTTTTT.

This clonotype appeared a few times. The rearrangement links TRBV19 to TRBJ2-2; 11 bases are a match to TRBD1. The CDR3 is 15 amino acids. Germline V CDR1 and CDR2: LNHDA, SQIVND (reference sequence). V shed 8 bases and J 6 bases; nucleotides not matched to a gene: 8. The CDR3 region has the DNA TGTGCCAGTTCGGAGGACAGGGGGCTGTCCGGGGAGCTGTTTTTT. The encoded protein is CASSEDRGLSGELFF.

This clonotype was seen many times. The chain combines TRBV7-8 with TRBJ1-4; no firm D call. CDR3 length equals 15 residues. Germline V gene data show CDR1 as SGHVS and CDR2 as FQNEAQ. Trimming took 5 bases from V and 7 from J, leaving 17 bases between them. This CDR3 is CASSQRGQFGEKLFF. For the CDR3, the DNA is TGTGCCAGCAGCCAACGAGGGCAATTCGGTGAAAAACTGTTTTTT.